This T cell receptor (beta chain) is from a study of blood T cell repertoires in COVID-19 (dated by TCRdb to about 2020). A note on the overall study: Samples covering the acute and convalescent phases of COVID-19 were provided by collaborators in the United States, Italy and Spain. Where available, HLA class I and class II types were obtained from metadata supplied by the sample provider rather than from assay-based typing. The samples were drawn from the first 160 participants of the ongoing ImmuneRACE study and from some 1,300 subjects provided by 6 global collaborators. A de-identified subject ID, COVID-19 status, age in years and sex were almost always included in the sample metadata. The prospective study material was composed of cDNA or gDNA derived from T cells, B-cell-depleted T cells, or PBMCs. The repertoires were released in a freely available public database meant as a resource for research on the immune response to SARS-CoV-2. Deeply sampled blood TCRbeta repertoires from subjects exposed to, actively infected with, or recovered from COVID-19 were included in the dataset. Overall study outcomes, separate from this receptor: The amount of clinical and demographic metadata varied by source and participant and was provided uncurated.

Another Seattle source contributed samples from volunteer blood donors who had recovered from COVID-19. Collaborating institutions collected whole blood in K2EDTA tubes following their own protocols. For TCRbeta analysis, collaborator samples were shipped as frozen whole blood, as isolated PBMCs, or as DNA extracted from either sample type. As encoded in the germline V gene (reference sequence), CDR1 is SGHAT while CDR2 is FQDESV. The CDR3 measures 14 amino acids from cysteine to phenylalanine. The retained sequence is limited to the CDR3, 42 bases, with the frame set at the first base. Trimming costs V 5 bases and J 7 bases, and their ends lie 18 bases apart. This clone appeared a single time. Its antigen remains undetermined. Per-base qualities were not stored, and no clone one base away is much larger. The immunoSEQ Assay, a bias-controlled multiplex PCR, was used to amplify TCRbeta CDR3 regions from genomic DNA. The study's processing was this. The number of nucleated cells in each sample was estimated by amplification of reference gene primers within the assay. Sequence reads were collapsed and filtered to measure the absolute abundance of every unique TCRbeta CDR3 rearrangement. For each sample, productive Simpson clonality was calculated as the square root of Simpson's diversity index across productive rearrangements. TCRdb mirrors the immuneACCESS table, restricted to in-frame sequences. Some clones are absent from its copies; in checked studies, under half trace to an unresolved V gene, and the reason for the others is unknown. Clone size and the V and J calls come from that table; the DNA yielded D and trimming. The sample table records roughly 260,000 clones; about nine tenths of these occur just once. The ten biggest clones cover about 2% of the sample.

The sequence links TRBV11-1 to TRBJ2-7; the best D guess is TRBD2, with 5 bases matching. This clonotype was obtained from a woman between 50 and 59 years old who had recovered from COVID-19. The sample consisted of peripheral blood. The DNA sequence is as follows: TGTGCCAGCAGCCATCTCGGTGGGAGTGAGGAGCAGTACTTC. Translation gives CASSHLGGSEEQYF.